The rows below give T cell receptor beta chains drawn from one sample of a study of cytomegalovirus exposure and HLA in healthy donors. This table comes from immunoSEQ multiplex PCR, and its TCRdb copy is limited to in-frame clones, with some not included. The sample holds more than 100,000 clones, more than 75% seen once. What was sequenced was PBMCs. The receptors originated from a woman under 30 in good health and CMV-seropositive. Each CDR3 is given with its conserved first and last residue.

j_call	v_call	cdr3_aa
TRBJ2-6	TRBV5-1	CASSLMSSGANVLTF
TRBJ2-3	TRBV4-3	CASSQDHRDSTDTQYF
TRBJ2-7	TRBV19	CASSIRLAGPLRDEQYF
TRBJ1-1	TRBV25-1	CASSAGAGAFF
TRBJ2-2	TRBV6-5	CASSRGQGLTGELFF
TRBJ2-3	TRBV9	CASSVSGSSRDTQYF
TRBJ2-1	TRBV4-1	CASSHPGLAGMKTSSYNEQFF
TRBJ2-2	TRBV2	CASSPPNSGELFF
TRBJ2-3	TRBV5-4	CASSFTGGLTDTQYF
TRBJ1-2	TRBV19	CASRDGSGSNYGYTF
TRBJ1-2	TRBV27	CASSLSMEGYGYTF
TRBJ1-2	TRBV4-1	CASSHVLSANYGYTF
TRBJ2-1	TRBV9	CASSATLAGGNEQFF
TRBJ1-1	TRBV7-9	CASSQLGFEAFF
TRBJ2-1	TRBV9	CASSPRDRTYNEQFF
TRBJ2-1	TRBV6-1	CASSGLRGAGHEQFF
TRBJ1-1	TRBV9	CASSVVAGITDREAFF
TRBJ2-4	TRBV25-1	CASSAGQGGTKNIQYF
TRBJ1-1	TRBV23-1	CASSQKSPAEAFF
TRBJ1-6	TRBV6-6	CASSNRPRYSPLHF
TRBJ2-1	TRBV7-8	CASSFGGGWSGNEQFF
TRBJ1-6	TRBV27	CASRPGRTALNPLHF
TRBJ1-3	TRBV11-2	CASSSFSGNTIYF
TRBJ1-4	TRBV15	CATSRVRTDNEKLFF
TRBJ2-3	TRBV4-3	CASSQQNRVTDTQYF
TRBJ2-3	TRBV5-4	CASSSSFGRSADTQYF
TRBJ1-2	TRBV18	CASSPAGGTDGYTF
TRBJ1-2	TRBV5-1	CASSPTAGQRNYGYTF
TRBJ1-5	TRBV15	CATSRDKFYSNQPQHF
TRBJ1-4	TRBV5-4	CASSLGQGGEKLFF
TRBJ1-5	TRBV6-1	CASSEIGGREPQHF
TRBJ2-2	TRBV7-3	CASSFGVNTGELFF
TRBJ2-7	TRBV2	CASSAEGLGTYEQYF
TRBJ1-4	TRBV5-1	CASSRQGAANEKLFF
TRBJ2-5	TRBV19	CASSIGFGSGSQETQYF
TRBJ2-1	TRBV2	CASSGGGRGRANEQFF
TRBJ2-3	TRBV6-1	CASRLQGSTDTQYF
TRBJ1-2	TRBV2	CASSVTNANYGYTF
TRBJ2-3	TRBV7-9	CASSLVAGGRADTQYF
TRBJ1-5	TRBV7-2	CASSLGGGGYNQPQHF
TRBJ2-4	TRBV6-1	CASSGGDSRQNIQYF
TRBJ1-3	TRBV7-6	CASSFLEDTIYF
TRBJ1-4	TRBV9	CASSAEGRANEKLFF
TRBJ2-1	TRBV5-6	CASSTRDTSYNEQFF
TRBJ1-5	TRBV7-2	CASSIRGEQPQHF
TRBJ1-4	TRBV5-1	CASSPRGGGNPEKLFF
TRBJ2-7	TRBV7-8	CASSQAGIEQYF
TRBJ1-2	TRBV6-1	CASSRDNIVNYGYTF
TRBJ2-2	TRBV4-1	CASSQDMNRGLTGELFF
TRBJ2-7	TRBV11-1	CASSSDRGNEQYF
TRBJ2-3	TRBV5-1	CASSPVAGGSTDTQYF